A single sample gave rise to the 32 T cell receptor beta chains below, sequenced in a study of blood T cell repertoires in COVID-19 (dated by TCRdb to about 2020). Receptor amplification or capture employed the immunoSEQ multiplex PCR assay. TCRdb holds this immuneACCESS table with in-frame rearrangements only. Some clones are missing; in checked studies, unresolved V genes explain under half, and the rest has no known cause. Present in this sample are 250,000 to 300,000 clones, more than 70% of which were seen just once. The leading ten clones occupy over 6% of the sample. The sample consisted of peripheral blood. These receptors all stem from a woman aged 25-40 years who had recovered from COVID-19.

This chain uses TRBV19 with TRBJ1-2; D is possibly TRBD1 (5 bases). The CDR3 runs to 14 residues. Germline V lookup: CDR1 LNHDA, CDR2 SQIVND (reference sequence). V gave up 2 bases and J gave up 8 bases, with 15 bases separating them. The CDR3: CASSILQGHQGYTF. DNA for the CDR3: TGTGCCAGTAGTATACTTCAGGGTCATCAAGGCTACACCTTC.

CDR3 bases: TGTGCCAGCAGTGAGCGGACATTGGGGGAGACCCAGTACTTC. This codes for CASSERTLGETQYF. The chain uses TRBV2 and TRBJ2-5, with D possibly matching TRBD1 (5 bases). Looked up from germline, CDR1 is SNHLY and CDR2 is FYNNEI. This CDR3 is 14 amino acids long. The germline V and J ends were trimmed by 3 bases and 5 bases, with 13 bases remaining between them.

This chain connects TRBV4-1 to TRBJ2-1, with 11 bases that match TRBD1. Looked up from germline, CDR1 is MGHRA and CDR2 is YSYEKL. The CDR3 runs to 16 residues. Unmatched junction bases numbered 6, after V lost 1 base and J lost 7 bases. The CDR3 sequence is CASSQVKGQGANEQFF. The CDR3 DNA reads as TGCGCCAGCAGCCAAGTGAAAGGACAGGGGGCGAATGAGCAGTTCTTC.

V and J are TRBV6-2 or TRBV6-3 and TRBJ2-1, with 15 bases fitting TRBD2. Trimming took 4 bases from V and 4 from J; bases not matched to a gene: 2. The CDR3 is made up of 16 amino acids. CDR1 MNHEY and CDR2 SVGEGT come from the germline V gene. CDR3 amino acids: CASSSGLAGGYNEQFF. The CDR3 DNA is TGTGCCAGCAGTTCGGGACTAGCGGGGGGATACAATGAGCAGTTCTTC.

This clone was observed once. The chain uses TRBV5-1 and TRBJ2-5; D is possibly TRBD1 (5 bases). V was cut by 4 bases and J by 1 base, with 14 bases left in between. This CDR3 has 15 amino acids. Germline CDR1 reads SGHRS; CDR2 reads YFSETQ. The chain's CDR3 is CASSPTQVGQETQYF. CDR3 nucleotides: TGCGCCAGCAGCCCGACACAGGTTGGCCAAGAGACCCAGTACTTC.

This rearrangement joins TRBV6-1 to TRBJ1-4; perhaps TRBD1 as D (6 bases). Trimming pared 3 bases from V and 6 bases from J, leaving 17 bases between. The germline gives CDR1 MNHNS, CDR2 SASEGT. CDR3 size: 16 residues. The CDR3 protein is CASSDGTGTAYEKLFF. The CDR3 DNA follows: TGTGCCAGCAGTGATGGCACAGGGACCGCTTATGAAAAACTGTTTTTT.

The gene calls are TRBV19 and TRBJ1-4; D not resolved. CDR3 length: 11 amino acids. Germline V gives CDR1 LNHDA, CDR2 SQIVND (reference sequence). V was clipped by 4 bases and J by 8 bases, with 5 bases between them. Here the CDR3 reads CASSKHEKLFF. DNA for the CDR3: TGTGCCAGTAGTAAGCACGAAAAACTGTTTTTT.

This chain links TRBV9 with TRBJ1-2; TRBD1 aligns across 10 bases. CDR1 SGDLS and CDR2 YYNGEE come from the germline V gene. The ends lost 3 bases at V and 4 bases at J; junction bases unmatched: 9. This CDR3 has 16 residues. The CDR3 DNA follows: TGTGCCAGCAGCGCAACCGGGACAGGGGTTGCCTATGGCTACACCTTC. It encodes CASSATGTGVAYGYTF. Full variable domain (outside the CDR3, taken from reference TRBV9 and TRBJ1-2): DSGVTQTPKHLITATGQRVTLRCSPRSGDLSVYWYQQSLDQGLQFLIQYYNGEERAKGNILERFSAQQFPDLHSELNLSSLELGDSALYFCASSATGTGVAYGYTFGSGTRLTVV.

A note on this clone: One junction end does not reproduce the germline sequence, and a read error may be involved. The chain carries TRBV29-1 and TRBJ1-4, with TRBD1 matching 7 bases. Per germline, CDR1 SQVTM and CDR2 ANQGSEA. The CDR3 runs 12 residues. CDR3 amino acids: CSVKGAKEKLFF. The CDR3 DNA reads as TGCAGCGTAAAGGGGGCTAAGGAAAAACTGTTTTTT.

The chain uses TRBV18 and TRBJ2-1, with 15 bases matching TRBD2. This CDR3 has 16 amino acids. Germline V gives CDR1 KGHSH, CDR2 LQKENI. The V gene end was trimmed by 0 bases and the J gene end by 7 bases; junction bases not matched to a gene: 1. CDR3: CASSPPGLAGGNEQFF. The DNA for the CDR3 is TGTGCCAGCTCACCACCGGGACTAGCGGGGGGAAATGAGCAGTTCTTC.

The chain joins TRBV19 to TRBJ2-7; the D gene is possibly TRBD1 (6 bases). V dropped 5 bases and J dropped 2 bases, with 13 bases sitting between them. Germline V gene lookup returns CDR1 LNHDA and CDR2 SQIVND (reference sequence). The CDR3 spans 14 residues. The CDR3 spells CASSLLGATYEQYF. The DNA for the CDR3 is TGTGCCAGTAGTCTATTGGGGGCGACCTACGAGCAGTACTTC.

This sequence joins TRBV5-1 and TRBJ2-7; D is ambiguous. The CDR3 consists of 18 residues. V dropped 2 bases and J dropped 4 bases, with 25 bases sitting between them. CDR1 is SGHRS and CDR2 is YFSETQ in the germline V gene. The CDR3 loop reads CASSLVLIIPIRLYEQYF. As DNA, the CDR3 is TGCGCCAGCAGCTTAGTCCTCATAATCCCCATCCGGTTATACGAGCAGTACTTC.

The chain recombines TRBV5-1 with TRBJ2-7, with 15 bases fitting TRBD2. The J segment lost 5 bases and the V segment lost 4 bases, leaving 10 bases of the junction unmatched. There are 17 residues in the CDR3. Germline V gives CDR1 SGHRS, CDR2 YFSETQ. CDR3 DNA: TGCGCCAGCAGCCAGGGACTAGCGGGGGGCGTCGGTCACGAGCAGTACTTC. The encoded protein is CASSQGLAGGVGHEQYF.

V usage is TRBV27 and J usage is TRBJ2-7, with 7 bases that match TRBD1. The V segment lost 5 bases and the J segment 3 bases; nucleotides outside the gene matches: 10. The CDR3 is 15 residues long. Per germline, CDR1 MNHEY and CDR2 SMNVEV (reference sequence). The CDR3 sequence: CASSAYRDSLYEQYF. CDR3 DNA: TGTGCCAGCAGTGCGTACCGGGACAGCCTCTACGAGCAGTACTTC.

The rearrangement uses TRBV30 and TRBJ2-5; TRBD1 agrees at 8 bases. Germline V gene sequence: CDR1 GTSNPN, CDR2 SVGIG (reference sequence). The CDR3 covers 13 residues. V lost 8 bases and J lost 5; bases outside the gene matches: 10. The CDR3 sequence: CATDRGRPETQYF. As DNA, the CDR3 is TGTGCCACCGACAGGGGTCGCCCGGAGACCCAGTACTTC.

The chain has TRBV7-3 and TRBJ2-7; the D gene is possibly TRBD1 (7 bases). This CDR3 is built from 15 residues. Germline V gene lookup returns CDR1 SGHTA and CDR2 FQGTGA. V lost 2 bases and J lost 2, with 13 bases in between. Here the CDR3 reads CASSLGGTDAYEQYF. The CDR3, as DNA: TGTGCCAGCAGCTTAGGGGGGACAGACGCCTACGAGCAGTACTTC.

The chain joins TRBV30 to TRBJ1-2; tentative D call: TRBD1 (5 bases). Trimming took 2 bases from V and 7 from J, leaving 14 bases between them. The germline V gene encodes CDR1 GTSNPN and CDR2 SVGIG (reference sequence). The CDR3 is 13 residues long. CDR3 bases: TGTGCCTGGAGTCGTGCAGGGCGGAGTGGCTACACCTTC. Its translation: CAWSRAGRSGYTF.

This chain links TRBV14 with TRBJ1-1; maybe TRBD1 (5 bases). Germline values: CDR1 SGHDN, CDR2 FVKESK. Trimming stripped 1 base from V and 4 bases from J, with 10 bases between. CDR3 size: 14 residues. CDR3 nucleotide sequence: TGTGCCAGCAGCCAAGCGTCAGGGTTCACTGAAGCTTTCTTT. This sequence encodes CASSQASGFTEAFF. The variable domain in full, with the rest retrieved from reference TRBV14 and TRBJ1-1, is EAGVTQFPSHSVIEKGQTVTLRCDPISGHDNLYWYRRVMGKEIKFLLHFVKESKQDESGMPNNRFLAERTGGTYSTLKVQPAELEDSGVYFCASSQASGFTEAFFGQGTRLTVV.

The CDR3 DNA reads TGTGCCAGCAGCAGTTCAACGGGGGACCCATACGAGCAGTACTTC. The encoded protein is CASSSSTGDPYEQYF. The rearrangement joins TRBV7-2 to TRBJ2-7, with a weak D call TRBD2 (6 bases). V was clipped by 5 bases and J by 4 bases, with 18 bases between them. CDR3 length: 15 amino acids. Per the germline V gene, CDR1 is SGHTA and CDR2 is FQGNSA. The full variable domain, in which reference TRBV7-2 and TRBJ2-7 provide the parts outside the CDR3, is GAGVSQSPSNKVTEKGKDVELRCDPISGHTALYWYRQSLGQGLEFLIYFQGNSAPDKSGLPSDRFSAERTGGSVSTLTIQRTQQEDSAVYLCASSSSTGDPYEQYFGPGTRLTVT.

Here the CDR3 reads CAISEGALVQPQHF. The CDR3 DNA reads as TGTGCCATCAGTGAGGGGGCGTTGGTTCAGCCCCAGCATTTT. The V and J genes are TRBV10-3 and TRBJ1-5; the D gene is possibly TRBD1 (5 bases). Germline lookup yields CDR1 ENHRY and CDR2 SYGVKD. CDR3 length: 14 residues. With 2 bases removed from V and 6 bases from J, the gap between germline ends came to 11 bases.

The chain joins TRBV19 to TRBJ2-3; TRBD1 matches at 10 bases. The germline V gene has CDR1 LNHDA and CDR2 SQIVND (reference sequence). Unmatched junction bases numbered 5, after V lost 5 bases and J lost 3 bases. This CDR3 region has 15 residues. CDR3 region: CASSDRDRGTDTQYF. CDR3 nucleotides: TGTGCCAGTAGTGACCGGGACAGGGGAACAGATACGCAGTATTTT.

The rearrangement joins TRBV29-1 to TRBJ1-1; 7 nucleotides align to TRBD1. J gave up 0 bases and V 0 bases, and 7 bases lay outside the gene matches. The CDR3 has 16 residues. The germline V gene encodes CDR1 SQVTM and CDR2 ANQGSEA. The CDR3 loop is CSVEDHHRGLNTEAFF. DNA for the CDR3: TGCAGCGTTGAAGACCACCACAGGGGTTTGAACACTGAAGCTTTCTTT.

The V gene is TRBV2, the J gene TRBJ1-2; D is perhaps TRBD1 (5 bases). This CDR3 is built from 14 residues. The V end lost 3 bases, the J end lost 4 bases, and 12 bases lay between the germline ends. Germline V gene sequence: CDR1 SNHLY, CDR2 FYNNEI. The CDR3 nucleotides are TGTGCCAGCAGTGATGTTACAGGAAGCTATGGCTACACCTTC. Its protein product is CASSDVTGSYGYTF.

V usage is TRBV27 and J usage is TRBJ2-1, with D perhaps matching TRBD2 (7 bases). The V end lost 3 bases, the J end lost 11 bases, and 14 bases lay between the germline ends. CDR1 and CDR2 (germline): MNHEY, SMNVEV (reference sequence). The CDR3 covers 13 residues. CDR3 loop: CASSFGGHRKQFF. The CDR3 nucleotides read TGTGCCAGCAGTTTCGGGGGGCATAGGAAGCAGTTCTTC.

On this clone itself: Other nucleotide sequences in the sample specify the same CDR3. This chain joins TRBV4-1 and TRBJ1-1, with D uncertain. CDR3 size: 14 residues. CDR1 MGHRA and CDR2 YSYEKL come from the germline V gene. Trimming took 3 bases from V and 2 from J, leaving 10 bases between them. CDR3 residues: CASSQVEFNTEAFF. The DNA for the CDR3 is TGCGCCAGCAGCCAGGTAGAATTTAACACTGAAGCTTTCTTT.

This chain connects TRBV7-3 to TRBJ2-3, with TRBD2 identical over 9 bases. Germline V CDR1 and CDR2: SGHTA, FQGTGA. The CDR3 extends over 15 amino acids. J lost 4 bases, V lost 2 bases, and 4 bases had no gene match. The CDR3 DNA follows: TGTGCCAGCAGCTTATTAGCGGGGGCCTCAGATACGCAGTATTTT. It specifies CASSLLAGASDTQYF. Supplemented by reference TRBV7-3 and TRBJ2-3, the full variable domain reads GAGVSQTPSNKVTEKGKYVELRCDPISGHTALYWYRQSLGQGPEFLIYFQGTGAADDSGLPNDRFFAVRPEGSVSTLKIQRTERGDSAVYLCASSLLAGASDTQYFGPGTRLTVL.

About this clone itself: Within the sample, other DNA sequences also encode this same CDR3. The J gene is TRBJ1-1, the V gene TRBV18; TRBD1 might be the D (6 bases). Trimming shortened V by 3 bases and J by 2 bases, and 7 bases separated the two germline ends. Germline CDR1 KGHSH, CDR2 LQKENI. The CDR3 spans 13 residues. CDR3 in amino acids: CASSPTGNTEAFF. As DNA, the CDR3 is TGTGCCAGCTCACCGACAGGCAACACTGAAGCTTTCTTT.

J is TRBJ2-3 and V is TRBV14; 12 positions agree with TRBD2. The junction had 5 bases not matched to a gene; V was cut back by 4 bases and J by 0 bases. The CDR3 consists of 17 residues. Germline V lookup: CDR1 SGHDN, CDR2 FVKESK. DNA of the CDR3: TGTGCCAGCAGCCGTTGGACTAGCGGGGATAGCACAGATACGCAGTATTTT. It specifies CASSRWTSGDSTDTQYF.

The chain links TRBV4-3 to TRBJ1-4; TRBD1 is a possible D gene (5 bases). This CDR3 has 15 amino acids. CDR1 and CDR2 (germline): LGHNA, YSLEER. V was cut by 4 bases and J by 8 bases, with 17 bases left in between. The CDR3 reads CASSPRGGLDEKLFF. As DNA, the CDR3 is TGCGCCAGCAGCCCACGCGGGGGGTTGGACGAAAAACTGTTTTTT.

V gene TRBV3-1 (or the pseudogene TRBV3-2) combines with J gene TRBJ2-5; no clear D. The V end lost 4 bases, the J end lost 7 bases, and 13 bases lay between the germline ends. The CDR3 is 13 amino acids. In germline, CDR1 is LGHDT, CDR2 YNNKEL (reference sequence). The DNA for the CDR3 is TGTGCCAGCAGCCCAAATCCCGCAGGGACCCAGTACTTC. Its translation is CASSPNPAGTQYF.

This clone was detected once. The CDR3 loop reads CASSLYRGSSNTDTQYF. CDR3 sequence (DNA): TGTGCCAGCAGCTTATATCGGGGGAGCAGCAACACAGATACGCAGTATTTT. The genes are TRBV11-2 and TRBJ2-3; possible D gene TRBD2, 6 bases. CDR1 and CDR2 from the germline V gene are SGHAT and FQNNGV. The CDR3 is 17 amino acids. Between the trimmed V and J ends, which lost 2 bases and 2 bases, there was a span of 17 bases.

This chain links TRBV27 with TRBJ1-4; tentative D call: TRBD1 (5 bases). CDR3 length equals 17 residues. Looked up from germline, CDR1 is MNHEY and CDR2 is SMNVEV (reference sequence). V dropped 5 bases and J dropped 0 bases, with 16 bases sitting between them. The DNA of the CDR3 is TGTGCCAGCAGTCTCGGCCAGGGTTACTCAACTAATGAAAAACTGTTTTTT. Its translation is CASSLGQGYSTNEKLFF.